The clone carrying this TCR beta chain was detected a few times. Its specificity is unknown. Germline CDR1 reads LGHNA; CDR2 reads YNFKEQ. V was pared by 0 bases and J by 5 bases, with 13 bases between. The CDR3 extends over 16 amino acids. The sample belongs to a study of blood T cells in healthy people across ages. Study summary: Per two T cells, template switching captured roughly one barcoded beta molecule. Findings and caveats of the study: Naive and antigen-experienced cells were not separated, limiting conclusive comparison. Diversity figures derived from one million T cells were judged to underestimate the true value.

Through a sample-barcoded 5' primer and a J-beta primer mix, a second PCR was run for 7 to 11 cycles. Each cDNA was tagged by a template-switch adaptor containing 12 random nucleotides. TCRdb processed the 5' RACE reads anew with MiXCR; each CDR3 protein has one entry. The top ten clones hold 18% of a sample with around 800,000 distinct CDR3 sequences, about 42% of them seen once. The rearrangement joins TRBV4-2 to TRBJ2-2; TRBD2 is a possible D gene (6 bases). The sample consisted of blood. The sequence came from a man older than 75 in good health. The CDR3 DNA reads TGTGCCAGCAGCCAAGATACGGGCCGGGAGACCGGGGAGCTGTTTTTT. Its translation is CASSQDTGRETGELFF.